A selection of T cell receptor beta chains follows, all from one sample in a study of beta chain features in type 1 diabetes. Here immunoSEQ multiplex PCR was the method, and the copy in TCRdb shows in-frame clones only, minus some. This table has 810,000 or so clones, 17% appearing once. Specimen: naive CD4+ T cells from blood. These receptor sequences come from a woman aged 18-30 years in good health. CDR3s include the opening cysteine and the closing phenylalanine or tryptophan. D genes are given only for firm matches. Some rows mark clone size as missing; the rest say once, few, many or name a class of expanded clone.

D gene	CDR3 length	V gene	clone size	J gene	CDR3 protein	CDR3 DNA
TRBD2	18	TRBV9	few	TRBJ2-2	CASSVGASGRALTGELFF	TGTGCCAGCAGCGTAGGGGCTAGCGGGAGGGCTTTGACCGGGGAGCTGTTTTTT
NA	18	TRBV4-1	NA	TRBJ2-1	CASSQTGTRRSSYNEQFF	TGCGCCAGCAGCCAAACCGGGACACGCCGTAGCTCCTACAATGAGCAGTTCTTC
NA	17	TRBV18	few	TRBJ2-5	CASSLMADGRNLETQYF	TGTGCCAGCTCATTGATGGCTGATGGCCGAAACTTAGAGACCCAGTACTTC
TRBD2	17	TRBV4-2	NA	TRBJ2-5	CASSQVSRAGGQETQYF	TGTGCCAGCAGCCAAGTTTCTCGAGCGGGAGGCCAAGAGACCCAGTACTTC
NA	14	TRBV7-9	NA	TRBJ2-7	CASSADVNSYEQYF	TGTGCCAGCAGCGCAGACGTGAACTCCTACGAGCAGTACTTC
NA	13	TRBV5-1	NA	TRBJ2-7	CASSLSQDYEQYF	TGCGCCAGCAGCTTGAGTCAGGACTACGAGCAGTACTTC
NA	22	TRBV21-1	NA	TRBJ2-7	CASSRKAILHPPGDSKNYEQYF	TGTGCCAGCAGCAGAAAGGCCATCCTCCATCCTCCGGGGGACAGCAAAAATTACGAGCAGTACTTC
TRBD1	14	TRBV2	NA	TRBJ1-1	CASSEAGQDTEAFF	TGTGCCAGCAGTGAGGCAGGACAGGACACTGAAGCTTTCTTT
NA	16	TRBV2	NA	TRBJ2-7	CASSVEAGPNNYEQYF	TGTGCCAGCAGTGTTGAAGCCGGCCCGAATAACTACGAGCAGTACTTC
TRBD2	15	TRBV19	few	TRBJ2-2	CASLNGRANTGELFF	TGTGCCAGTCTAAACGGGAGGGCCAACACCGGGGAGCTGTTTTTT
NA	15	TRBV4-3	few	TRBJ1-3	CASSQGQGSGNTIYF	TGCGCCAGCAGCCAAGGCCAGGGATCTGGAAACACCATATATTTT
NA	16	TRBV11-2	few	TRBJ2-6	CASSLVTGSGANVLTF	TGTGCCAGCAGCTTAGTCACAGGGAGCGGGGCCAACGTCCTGACTTTC
TRBD1	15	TRBV7-2	few	TRBJ1-1	CASSFWDRLNTEAFF	TGTGCCAGCAGCTTCTGGGACAGATTGAACACTGAAGCTTTCTTT
NA	15	TRBV9	NA	TRBJ1-1	CASSVAPDTHTEAFF	TGTGCCAGCAGCGTAGCCCCTGACACTCACACTGAAGCTTTCTTT
NA	14	TRBV27	few	TRBJ2-7	CASSLLSGPYEQYF	TGTGCCAGCAGTTTATTATCAGGCCCCTACGAGCAGTACTTC
NA	15	TRBV5-1	NA	TRBJ2-2	CASSLQPENTGELFF	TGCGCCAGCAGCTTGCAGCCAGAGAACACCGGGGAGCTGTTTTTT
TRBD1	13	TRBV5-5	few	TRBJ2-5	CASSQGGLETQYF	TGTGCCAGCAGCCAAGGGGGCTTGGAGACCCAGTACTTC
NA	9	TRBV20-1	NA	TRBJ2-5	CSVGGTQYF	TGCAGTGTAGGGGGGACCCAGTACTTC
NA	15	TRBV13	few	TRBJ2-7	CASSLRDESSYEQYF	TGTGCCAGCAGCCTCCGGGACGAAAGCTCCTACGAGCAGTACTTC
TRBD2	15	TRBV11-3	NA	TRBJ2-1	CASSLELAAYNEQFF	TGTGCCAGCAGCTTAGAACTAGCGGCTTACAATGAGCAGTTCTTC
TRBD2	16	TRBV11-1	NA	TRBJ2-5	CASSPSGLAGLETQYF	TGTGCCAGCAGTCCTTCGGGACTAGCGGGATTAGAGACCCAGTACTTC
NA	12	TRBV21-1	few	TRBJ1-2	CARGRVNYGYTF	TGTGCCAGGGGTCGTGTAAACTATGGCTACACCTTC
TRBD2	15	TRBV27	NA	TRBJ2-1	CASSLLAGGPGEQFF	TGTGCCAGCAGTTTACTAGCGGGAGGGCCGGGTGAGCAGTTCTTC
TRBD2	16	TRBV7-6	few	TRBJ2-1	CASSLVGLNSYNEQFF	TGTGCCAGCAGCTTAGTGGGACTAAACTCCTACAATGAGCAGTTCTTC
NA	12	TRBV7-3	NA	TRBJ2-3	CASSYSTDTQYF	TGTGCCAGCAGTTATAGCACAGATACGCAGTATTTT
NA	15	TRBV7-9	few	TRBJ2-5	CASSPVGEHQETQYF	TGTGCCAGCAGCCCTGTGGGGGAACACCAAGAGACCCAGTACTTC
NA	11	TRBV11-2	NA	TRBJ2-5	CASSLQATQYF	TGTGCCAGCAGCTTACAGGCGACCCAGTACTTC
NA	11	TRBV7-9	few	TRBJ1-2	CASSSQEGYTF	TGTGCCAGCAGCTCCCAAGAAGGCTACACCTTC
TRBD1	14	TRBV27	NA	TRBJ1-2	CASSPGQGALGYTF	TGTGCCAGCAGCCCGGGACAGGGGGCGCTCGGCTACACCTTC
TRBD2	14	TRBV5-1	NA	TRBJ2-5	CASSRTSGTETQYF	TGCGCCAGCAGCCGGACTAGCGGGACAGAGACCCAGTACTTC
NA	17	TRBV9	NA	TRBJ1-4	CASSTRTEGSTNEKLFF	TGTGCCAGCAGCACAAGGACAGAAGGATCAACTAATGAAAAACTGTTTTTT
NA	11	TRBV14	many	TRBJ2-4	CASSQDGIQYF	TGTGCCAGCAGCCAAGATGGCATTCAGTACTTC
NA	14	TRBV18	few	TRBJ1-4	CASSQRGYNEKLFF	TGTGCCAGCTCCCAGCGCGGGTATAATGAAAAACTGTTTTTT
NA	13	TRBV10-3	few	TRBJ2-1	CAIRETAAGEQFF	TGTGCCATCAGGGAGACGGCGGCCGGTGAGCAGTTCTTC
TRBD2	18	TRBV7-8	NA	TRBJ2-2	CASSLMASGRSNTGELFF	TGTGCCAGCAGCTTAATGGCTAGCGGGAGATCGAACACCGGGGAGCTGTTTTTT
NA	13	TRBV6-1	NA	TRBJ1-5	CASTGRENQPQHF	TGTGCCAGCACCGGCAGGGAGAATCAGCCCCAGCATTTT
NA	14	TRBV7-2	NA	TRBJ2-7	CASGSGGKSYEQYF	TGTGCCAGTGGCTCGGGCGGGAAGAGCTACGAGCAGTACTTC
TRBD2	16	TRBV4-2	NA	TRBJ2-5	CASSQDVAGGQETQYF	TGTGCCAGCAGCCAAGATGTGGCGGGGGGACAAGAGACCCAGTACTTC
TRBD1	14	TRBV7-2	NA	TRBJ2-3	CASNRGAGTDTQYF	TGTGCCAGCAACAGGGGGGCCGGCACAGATACGCAGTATTTT